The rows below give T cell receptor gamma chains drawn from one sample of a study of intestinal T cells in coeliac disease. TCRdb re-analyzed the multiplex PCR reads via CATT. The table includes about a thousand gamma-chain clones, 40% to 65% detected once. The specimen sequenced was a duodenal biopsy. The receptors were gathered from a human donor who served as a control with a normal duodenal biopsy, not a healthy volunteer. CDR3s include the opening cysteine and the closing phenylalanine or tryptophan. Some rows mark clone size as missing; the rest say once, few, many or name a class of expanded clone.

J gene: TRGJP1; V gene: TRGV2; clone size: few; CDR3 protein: CATWDGPWCWFKIF; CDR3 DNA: TGTGCCACCTGGGACGGGCCTTGGTGTTGGTTCAAGATATTT
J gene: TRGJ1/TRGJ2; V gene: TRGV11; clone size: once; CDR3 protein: CACWIGLKKLF; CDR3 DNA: TGTGCCTGCTGGATTGGGTTGAAGAAACTCTTT
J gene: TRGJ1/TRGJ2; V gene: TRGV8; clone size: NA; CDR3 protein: CATWDRWGKKLF; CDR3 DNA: TGTGCCACCTGGGATAGATGGGGTAAGAAACTCTTT
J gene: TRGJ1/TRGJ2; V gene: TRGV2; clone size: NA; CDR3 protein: CATLGRAEVRSEKLF; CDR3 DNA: TGTGCCACCCTGGGACGGGCAGAAGTGAGGTCCGAGAAACTCTTT
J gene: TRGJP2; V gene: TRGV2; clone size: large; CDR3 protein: CATWRDWIKTF; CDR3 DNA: TGTGCCACCTGGCGTGATTGGATCAAGACGTTT
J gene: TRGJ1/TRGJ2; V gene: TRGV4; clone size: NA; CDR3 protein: CATWVGRSYYKKLF; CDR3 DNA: TGTGCCACCTGGGTAGGTCGTTCCTATTATAAGAAACTCTTT
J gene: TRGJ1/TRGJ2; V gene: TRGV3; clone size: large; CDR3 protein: CATCSFLKKLF; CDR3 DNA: TGTGCCACCTGCTCTTTCCTTAAGAAACTCTTT
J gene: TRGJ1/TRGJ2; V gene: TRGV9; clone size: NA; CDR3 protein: CACGEGGSNYKKLF; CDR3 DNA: TGTGCTTGTGGGGAGGGGGGCTCTAATTATAAGAAACTCTTT
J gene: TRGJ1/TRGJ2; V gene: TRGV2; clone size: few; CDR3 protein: CATWAGGMKLF; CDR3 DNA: TGTGCCACCTGGGCGGGGGGGATGAAACTCTTT
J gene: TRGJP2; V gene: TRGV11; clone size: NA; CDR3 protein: CAWLEGKGLGSKTF; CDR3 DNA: TGTGCCTGGCTGGAGGGGAAGGGACTTGGATCAAAGACGTTT
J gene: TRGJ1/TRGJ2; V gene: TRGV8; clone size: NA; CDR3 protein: CAPGIVFPNYYKKLF; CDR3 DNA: TGTGCACCTGGGATAGTCTTTCCTAATTATTATAAGAAACTCTTT
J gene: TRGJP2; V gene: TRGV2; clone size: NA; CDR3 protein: CATWEADSDWIKTF; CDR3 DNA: TGTGCCACCTGGGAGGCCGATAGTGATTGGATCAAGACGTTT
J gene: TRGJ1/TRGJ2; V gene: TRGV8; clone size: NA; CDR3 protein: CAPGIRVKKLF; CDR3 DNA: TGTGCACCTGGGATAAGAGTTAAGAAACTCTTT
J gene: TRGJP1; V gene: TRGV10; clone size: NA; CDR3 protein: CAAWDHISFGFKIF; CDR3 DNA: TGTGCTGCGTGGGATCATATATCTTTTGGTTTCAAGATATTT
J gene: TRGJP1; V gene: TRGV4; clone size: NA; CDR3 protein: CATWDGLARSWFKIF; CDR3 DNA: TGTGCCACCTGGGATGGGCTGGCGAGGAGTTGGTTCAAGATATTT
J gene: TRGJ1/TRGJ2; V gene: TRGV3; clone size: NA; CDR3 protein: CATSGQAAVIYKKLF; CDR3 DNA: TGTGCCACCTCGGGACAGGCGGCCGTTATTTATAAGAAACTCTTT
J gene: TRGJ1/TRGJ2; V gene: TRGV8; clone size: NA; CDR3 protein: CATWDRWVRKLF; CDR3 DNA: TGTGCCACCTGGGATAGATGGGTAAGAAAACTCTTT
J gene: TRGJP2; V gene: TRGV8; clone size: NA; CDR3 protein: CAHLVPTYSSDWIKTF; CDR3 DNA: TGTGCCCACCTGGTCCCCACATATAGTAGTGATTGGATCAAGACGTTT
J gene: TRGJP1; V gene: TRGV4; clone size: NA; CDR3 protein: CATWDKPSLGWFKIF; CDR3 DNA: TGTGCCACCTGGGATAAACCCTCACTAGGTTGGTTCAAGATATTT
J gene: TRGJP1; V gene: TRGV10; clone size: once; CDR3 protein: CAAWGVPSRTTGWFKIF; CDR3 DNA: TGTGCTGCGTGGGGAGTACCCTCGAGGACCACTGGTTGGTTCAAGATATTT